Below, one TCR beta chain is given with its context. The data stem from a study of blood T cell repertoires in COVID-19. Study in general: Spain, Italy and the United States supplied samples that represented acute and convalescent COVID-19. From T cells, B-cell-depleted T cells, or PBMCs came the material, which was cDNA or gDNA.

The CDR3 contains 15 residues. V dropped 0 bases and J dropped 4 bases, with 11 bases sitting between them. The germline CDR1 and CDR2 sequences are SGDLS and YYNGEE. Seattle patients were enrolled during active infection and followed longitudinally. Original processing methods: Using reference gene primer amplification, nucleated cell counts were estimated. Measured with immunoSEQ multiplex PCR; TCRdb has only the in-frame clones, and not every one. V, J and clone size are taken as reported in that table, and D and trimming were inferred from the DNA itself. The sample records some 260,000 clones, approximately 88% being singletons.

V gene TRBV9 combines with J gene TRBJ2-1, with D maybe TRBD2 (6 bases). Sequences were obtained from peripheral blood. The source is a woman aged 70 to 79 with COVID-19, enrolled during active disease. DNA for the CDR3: TGTGCCAGCAGCGTAGAGGGACTGGTTTACAATGAGCAGTTCTTC. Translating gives CASSVEGLVYNEQFF.